This T cell receptor beta chain comes out of a study of low-dose radiotherapy and immunotherapy resistance in tumors. Across the whole study: Patients received 300 mg of oral aspirin each day across four cycles, commencing on cycle 1 day 1.

Alpha- and beta-chain coverage of first-strand cDNA came from TRAV- and TRBV-specific primers. It was with a constant-region primer and a V-primer adapter that TCRs were amplified over roughly 20 PCR cycles. mRNA isolates were amplified via in vitro transcription. TCRdb re-called the reads with MiXCR, one entry per CDR3 protein. The sample includes around 80,000 distinct CDR3 sequences, around a sixth seen only once; the top ten take approximately 1.5%. This clonotype was observed at least ten times. V was cut by 6 bases and J by 7 bases, with 10 bases left in between. Germline lookup yields CDR1 MNHEY and CDR2 SVGAGI. The CDR3 contains 12 residues. Indicated time point: after trial treatment. Regarding treatment: LDRT plus nivolumab, ipilimumab, low-dose cyclophosphamide and aspirin (RACIN trial). Patients eligible had advanced solid tumors without tumor-infiltrating lymphocytes.

The sequence came from a male donor with prostate cancer. The input for sequencing was PBMCs, taken after low-dose radiotherapy plus immunotherapy. The chain couples TRBV6-5 to TRBJ2-1; D is unresolved. CDR3 sequence (DNA): TGTGCCAGCAGATCTACCGGTAATGAGCAGTTCTTC. Amino acids: CASRSTGNEQFF.